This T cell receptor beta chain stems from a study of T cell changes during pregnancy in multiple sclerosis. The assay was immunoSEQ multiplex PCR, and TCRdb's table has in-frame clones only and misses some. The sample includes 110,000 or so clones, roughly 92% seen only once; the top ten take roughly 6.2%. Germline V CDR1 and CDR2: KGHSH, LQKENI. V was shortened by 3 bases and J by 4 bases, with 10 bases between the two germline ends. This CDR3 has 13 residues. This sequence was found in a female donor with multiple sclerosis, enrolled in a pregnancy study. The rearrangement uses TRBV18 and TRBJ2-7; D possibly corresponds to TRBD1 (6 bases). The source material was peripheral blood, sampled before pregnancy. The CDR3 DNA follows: TGTGCCAGCTCACCGGGCAGGGGATACGAGCAGTACTTC. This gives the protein CASSPGRGYEQYF.